The 4 T cell receptor beta chains in this list originate from one sample, sequenced in a study of T cells after yellow fever vaccination. Each CDR3 protein gets one entry after TCRdb re-called the 5' RACE reads with MiXCR. This sample carries some 350,000 distinct CDR3 sequences, about 9.9% of them seen once, and the ten largest clones take about 17%. The source was PBMCs, collected on the day of the first yellow fever vaccination. These receptors were obtained from a young man who received the YFV17D yellow fever vaccine.

The V gene is TRBV5-1, the J gene TRBJ2-1; unclear D gene. The CDR3 contains 12 residues. In germline, CDR1 is SGHRS, CDR2 YFSETQ. Trimming stripped 2 bases from V and 6 bases from J, with 6 bases between. This CDR3 reads CASSLNSNEQFF. Written as DNA, the CDR3 is TGCGCCAGCAGCTTAAACAGCAATGAGCAGTTCTTC.

The V and J genes are TRBV19 and TRBJ1-5; maybe TRBD1 (5 bases). Trimming stripped 4 bases from V and 10 bases from J, with 17 bases between. CDR3 length: 14 amino acids. Germline V gene lookup returns CDR1 LNHDA and CDR2 SQIVND (reference sequence). This chain's CDR3 is CASSKVQGLSPQHF. CDR3 DNA: TGTGCCAGTAGTAAGGTGCAGGGACTATCCCCCCAGCATTTT.

V usage is TRBV21-1 and J usage is TRBJ2-7. TRBV21-1 is assigned pseudogene status. This CDR3 comprises 15 residues. The CDR3 is CASSKRAAGPYEQYF. The DNA for the CDR3 is TGTGCCAGCAGCAAACGGGCAGCTGGGCCCTACGAGCAGTACTTC.

This clonotype came up a few times. The V call is TRBV5-1, the J call TRBJ2-2, with 8 bases matching TRBD2. The germline CDR1 and CDR2 sequences are SGHRS and YFSETQ. The CDR3 is made up of 17 amino acids. V was pared by 1 base and J by 1 base, with 6 bases of the junction left unmatched. In nucleotides, the CDR3 is TGCGCCAGCAGCTTGAGGTCTAGCGGGCTGAACACCGGGGAGCTGTTTTTT. It translates to CASSLRSSGLNTGELFF.